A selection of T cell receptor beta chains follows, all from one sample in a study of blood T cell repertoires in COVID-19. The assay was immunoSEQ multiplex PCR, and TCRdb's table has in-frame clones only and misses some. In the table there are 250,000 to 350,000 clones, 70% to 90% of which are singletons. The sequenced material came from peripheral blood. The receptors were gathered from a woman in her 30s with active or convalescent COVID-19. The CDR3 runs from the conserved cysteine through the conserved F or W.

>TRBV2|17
CASTRDRIFSSNSPLHF
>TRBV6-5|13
CASSYNLIYEQYF
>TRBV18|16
CASSPRWTSGTDTQYF
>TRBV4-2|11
CASSQGGGYTF
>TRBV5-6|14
CASSLGTRNQPQHF
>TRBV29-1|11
CSVEVGYGYTF
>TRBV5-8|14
CASSFRDSQETQYF
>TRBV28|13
CATQTGLFYEQYF
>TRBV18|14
CASSPPDRLHEQFF
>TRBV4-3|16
CASSQAVVRTTYGYTF
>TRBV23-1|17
CASSQAGRARGNEKLFF
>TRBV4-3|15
CASSQGQGALETQYF
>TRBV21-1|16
CASPRPGTSGYNEQFF
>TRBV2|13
CASSEQGASGAFF
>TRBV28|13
CASSVSFNYGYTF
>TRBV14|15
CASSQGGRGHVEQYF
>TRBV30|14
CAWNRVQGAAEAFF
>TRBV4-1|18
CASSQTGDRVATNEKLFF